These 3 T cell receptor beta chains came from one sample sequenced in a study of regulatory T cells in long-lasting Graves disease. According to the study, TCR beta libraries were built with iRepertoire HTBI primers and CDR3-region Arm-PCR. TCRdb passed the multiplex PCR reads through MiXCR, listing each CDR3 protein once. The sample lists more than 450,000 distinct CDR3 sequences, 15% to 20% seen once, with less than 15% in the top ten. Documented time point: newly diagnosed GD, antithyroid drugs for less than 3 months. With RNA extracted from PBMCs as input, the TCR library was made. The same sample was also used in a study of T cells in Graves' hyperthyroidism and ophthalmopathy.

The material was peripheral blood mononuclear cells (PBMCs), obtained at new diagnosis, from a patient treated with antithyroid drugs. The receptor source for this set is a man aged 35-49 years with Graves disease.

There are many counts of this clonotype. This rearrangement joins TRBV18 to TRBJ2-1; 10 bases are shared with TRBD1. V shed 3 bases, J shed 0 bases, and the junction held 8 bases outside the gene matches. This CDR3 is 18 amino acids long. Per the germline V gene, CDR1 is KGHSH and CDR2 is LQKENI. The CDR3 region is CASSPTTGGTRSYNEQFF. CDR3 DNA sequence: TGTGCCAGCTCACCCACGACAGGGGGCACTCGCTCCTACAATGAGCAGTTCTTC.

This clonotype came up a few times. This chain connects TRBV24-1 to TRBJ2-2; 10 bases align to TRBD1. Trimming at V came to 9 bases and at J to 1 base, leaving 1 base not matched to a gene. This CDR3 comprises 14 residues. Germline CDR1 KGHDR, CDR2 SFDVKD. Written as DNA, the CDR3 is TGTGCCACCGGACAGGGGGAGAACACCGGGGAGCTGTTTTTT. Amino acids: CATGQGENTGELFF.

The chain links TRBV29-1 to TRBJ2-1; 7 positions agree with TRBD2. Germline V gives CDR1 SQVTM, CDR2 ANQGSEA. V dropped 6 bases and J dropped 0; count of bases not matched to a gene: 5. CDR3 length: 14 residues. DNA for the CDR3: TGCAGCGTGGAGCGGGGAAGCTCCTACAATGAGCAGTTCTTC. This translates into CSVERGSSYNEQFF.